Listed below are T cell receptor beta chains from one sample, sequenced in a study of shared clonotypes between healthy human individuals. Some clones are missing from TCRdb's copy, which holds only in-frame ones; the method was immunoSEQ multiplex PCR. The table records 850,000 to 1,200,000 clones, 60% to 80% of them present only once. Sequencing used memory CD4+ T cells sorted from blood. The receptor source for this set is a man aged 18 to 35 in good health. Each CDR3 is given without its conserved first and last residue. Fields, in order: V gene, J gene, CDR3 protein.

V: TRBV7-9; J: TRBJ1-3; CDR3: ASSFEAGNTIY
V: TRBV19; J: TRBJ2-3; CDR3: ASTPRGFGTDTQY
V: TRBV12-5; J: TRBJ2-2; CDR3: ASGLSKNTGELF
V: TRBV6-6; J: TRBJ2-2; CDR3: ASSPGGRDTGELF
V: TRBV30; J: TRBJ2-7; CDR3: AWSATGYEQY
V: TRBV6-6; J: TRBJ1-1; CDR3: ASSYGIRTEAF
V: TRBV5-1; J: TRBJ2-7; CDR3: ASSRALTGGSYEQY
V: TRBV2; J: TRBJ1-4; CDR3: ASSEPGPVEKLF
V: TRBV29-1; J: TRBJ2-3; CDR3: SVVAGGGRPTDTQY
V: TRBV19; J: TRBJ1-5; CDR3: ASTPLGLGQPQH
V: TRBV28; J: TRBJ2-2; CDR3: ASSTGAFIDGELF
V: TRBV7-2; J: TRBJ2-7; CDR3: ASSLGVAGGQDEQY
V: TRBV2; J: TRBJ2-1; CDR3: ATSGRRMPNEQF
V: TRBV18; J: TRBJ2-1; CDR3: ASSQGLAGGRQEQF
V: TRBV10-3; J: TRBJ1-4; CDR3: AIGSPTNEKLF
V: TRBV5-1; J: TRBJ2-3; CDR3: ASSLASDSTDTQY
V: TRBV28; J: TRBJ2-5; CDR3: ASSFVTGGLETQY
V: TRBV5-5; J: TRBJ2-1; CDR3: ASSWGNEQF
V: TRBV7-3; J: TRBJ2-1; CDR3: ASSTGLGGREQF
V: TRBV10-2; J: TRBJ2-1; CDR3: ASTGQIAYNEQF
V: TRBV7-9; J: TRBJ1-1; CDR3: ASSWGQGFTEAF
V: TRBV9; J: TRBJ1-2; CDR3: ASSVAEHSYGYT
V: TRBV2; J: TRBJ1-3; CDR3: ASSEGGLGNTIY
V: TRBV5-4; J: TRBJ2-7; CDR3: ASSPGTSGGSYEQY
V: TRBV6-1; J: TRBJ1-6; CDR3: ASSGIVTNSPLH
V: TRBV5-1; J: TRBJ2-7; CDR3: ASSLASGFFYEQY
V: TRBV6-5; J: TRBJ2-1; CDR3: ASSYSAGATGGEQF
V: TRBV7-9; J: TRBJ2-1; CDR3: ASSASGTGSNEQF
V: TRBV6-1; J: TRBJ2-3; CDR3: ASRAELGTQY
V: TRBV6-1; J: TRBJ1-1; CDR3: ATDRDGTEAF
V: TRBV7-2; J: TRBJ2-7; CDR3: ASSRGDRPYEQY
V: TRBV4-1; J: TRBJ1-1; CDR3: ASSQVGLNTEAF
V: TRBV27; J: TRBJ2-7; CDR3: ASTYSGTGGTPYEQY
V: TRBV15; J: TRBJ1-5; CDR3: ATSRAPSLDNQPQH
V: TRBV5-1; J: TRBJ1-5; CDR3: ASSRGQETKGDSNQPQH
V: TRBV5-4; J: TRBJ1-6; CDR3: ASSLEGGYNSPLH
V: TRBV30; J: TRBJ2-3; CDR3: AWSRLAGTTDTQY
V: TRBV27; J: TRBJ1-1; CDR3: ASSGTDRVLNTEAF
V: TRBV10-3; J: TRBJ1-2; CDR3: AISDRLGTRGYT
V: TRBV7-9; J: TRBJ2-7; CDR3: ASSFPGGVSEQY
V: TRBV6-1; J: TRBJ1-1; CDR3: ASSDRGRPNTEAF
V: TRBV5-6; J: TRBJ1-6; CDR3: ASSLEQGDSPLH
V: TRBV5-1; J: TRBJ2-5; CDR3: ASSLGSGGDQETQY
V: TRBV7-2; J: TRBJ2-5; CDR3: ASSLGLAVKETQY